This TCR beta chain emerged from a study of blood T cell repertoires in COVID-19. For the study at large: There were acute and convalescent COVID-19 samples, and they came from the United States, Italy and Spain. PBMCs, B-cell-depleted T cells, or T cells were the source of the cDNA or gDNA that made up the material.

The CDR3 totals 16 residues. Germline V CDR1 and CDR2: MNHEY, SMNVEV (reference sequence). V was clipped by 6 bases and J by 5 bases; unmatched bases: 13. In the source study's methods: Cell counts per sample came from amplifying reference gene primers. This table comes from immunoSEQ multiplex PCR, and its TCRdb copy is limited to in-frame clones, with some not included. That table is the source of V, J and clone size, and D and trimming were worked out from the DNA. The sample includes around 26,000 clones, 80% to 95% of them seen just once. Sequenced sample: peripheral blood. The chain has TRBV27 and TRBJ2-3; TRBD2 agrees at 8 bases. This TCR came from a human donor in a cohort sampled during active COVID-19. The CDR3 sequence is CASSFTGLVYGDTQYF. CDR3 coding DNA: TGTGCCAGCAGCTTTACGGGACTAGTATATGGAGATACGCAGTATTTT.